This TCR beta chain was identified in a study of cytomegalovirus exposure and HLA in healthy donors. Study in general: In a later analysis, the 120 or so validation repertoires were reported to have used the same platform as the 600 to 800 first-cohort repertoires.

Clones were read by immunoSEQ multiplex PCR, and TCRdb kept only the in-frame ones, dropping some. The sample gives about 88,000 clones, 95% to 97% of which show up once; more than 0.65% is in the top ten. The CDR3 contains 15 residues. V dropped 1 base and J dropped 6 bases, with 17 bases sitting between them. Germline lookup yields CDR1 SGHKS and CDR2 YYEKEE (reference sequence). This receptor was obtained from a man aged 18 to 35 in good health and CMV-seronegative. The sample taken for sequencing was PBMCs. J is TRBJ2-7 and V is TRBV5-5, with D tentatively TRBD2 (5 bases). CDR3 protein: CASSLFPADPSEQYF. DNA for the CDR3: TGTGCCAGCAGCTTGTTCCCAGCGGACCCTTCCGAGCAGTACTTC. Full variable domain (outside the CDR3, taken from reference TRBV5-5 and TRBJ2-7): DAGVTQSPTHLIKTRGQQVTLRCSPISGHKSVSWYQQVLGQGPQFIFQYYEKEERGRGNFPDRFSARQFPNYSSELNVNALLLGDSALYLCASSLFPADPSEQYFGPGTRLTVT.